The text below deals with one T cell receptor (beta chain). The target antigen is unknown. Method: immunoSEQ multiplex PCR; TCRdb's copy keeps in-frame clones and lacks some. The profile shows approximately 70,000 clones, about 80% of them singletons. The source of the sample is a study of OX40 agonist ivuxolimab in advanced cancers. Looking at the study overall: A history of anti-PD-1, anti-PD-L1 or anti-CTLA-4 therapy was acceptable, and 30% to 45% had some. General observations from the study: Antigen specificity remained undetermined for the expanded peripheral T cells. Average numbers of expanded clones were greater in CD8+ T cells than in CD4+.

Trimming removed 2 bases at V and 7 bases at J, with 9 bases between. This CDR3 has 13 residues. CDR1 is MNHEY, CDR2 SVGAGI, per germline. The chain combines TRBV6-5 with TRBJ1-5, with D perhaps matching TRBD1 (5 bases). This TCR came from an adult with an advanced solid tumor such as melanoma, head and neck, liver or kidney cancer. The specimen was CD4+ or CD8+ T cells sorted from blood, collected in a trial of the OX40 agonist ivuxolimab. This CDR3 is CASSYEGNQPQHF. CDR3 nucleotide sequence: TGTGCCAGCAGTTACGAGGGGAACCAGCCCCAGCATTTT.